These 10 T cell receptor beta chains were sequenced from one sample in a study of PD-1 blockade in classical Hodgkin lymphoma. All trial patients relapsed after autologous stem cell transplantation. Generated by immunoSEQ multiplex PCR, the TCRdb table keeps only in-frame clones and is missing some. Of roughly 28,000 clones listed, approximately 80% are singletons. The specimen comprised peripheral blood mononuclear cells (PBMCs), sampled before the second cycle of nivolumab. Receptor source: a human donor with classical Hodgkin lymphoma.

Comments on this clone: Within the sample, other DNA sequences also encode this same CDR3. V gene TRBV5-4 combines with J gene TRBJ2-5, with TRBD2 identical over 9 bases. Germline trimming cut 2 bases from V and 4 bases from J; bases unmatched to any gene: 6. This CDR3 has 15 amino acids. Looked up from germline, CDR1 is SGHNT and CDR2 is YYREEE (reference sequence). The DNA for the CDR3 is TGTGCCAGCAGCTTTGGCGGGGGGGAAAGAGAGACCCAGTACTTC. This sequence encodes CASSFGGGERETQYF.

CDR3 region: CSVEDRVGGRFEKLFF. CDR3 bases: TGCAGCGTTGAAGATCGGGTCGGGGGGCGGTTTGAAAAACTGTTTTTT. V gene TRBV29-1 combines with J gene TRBJ1-4, with a possible D match to TRBD1 (6 bases). This CDR3 is 16 amino acids long. Germline V gives CDR1 SQVTM, CDR2 ANQGSEA. The V end was cut by 0 bases, the J end by 7 bases, with 18 bases between.

CDR3 DNA sequence: TGTGCCAGCAGCTTCGGACAGGGGAGGTACGAGCAGTACTTC. Its translation: CASSFGQGRYEQYF. The gene calls are TRBV5-6 and TRBJ2-7, with 9 bases aligning to TRBD1. The CDR3 sequence is 14 residues long. The V gene's germline CDR1 is SGHDT and CDR2 YYEEEE. V lost 2 bases, J lost 4 bases, and 4 bases stayed unmatched.

V is TRBV5-8 and J is TRBJ1-6, with a tentative D call TRBD1 (5 bases). CDR3 size: 18 residues. CDR1 is SGHTS and CDR2 is YDEGEE in the germline V gene. V lost 2 bases and J 4 bases, leaving 19 bases between the germline ends. The CDR3 DNA follows: TGTGCCAGCAGCTTCTCGGTCTTTATAGGGGATTATAATTCACCCCTCCACTTT. It codes for CASSFSVFIGDYNSPLHF.

The V call is TRBV2, the J call TRBJ1-4; possible D gene TRBD1, 5 bases. Germline-derived CDR1 and CDR2 are SNHLY and FYNNEI. Deletions cut 6 bases from V and 7 bases from J, with 9 bases between. The CDR3 has 12 amino acids. The CDR3 region has the DNA TGTGCCAGCAGGGCTGACAGTGAAAAACTGTTTTTT. It is translated as CASRADSEKLFF.

The genes are TRBV7-8 and TRBJ1-5; D unresolved. The CDR3 runs to 14 residues. Germline V CDR1 and CDR2: SGHVS, FQNEAQ. Trimming stripped 2 bases from V and 4 bases from J, with 9 bases between. CDR3 bases: TGTGCCAGCAGCTTATTTGTGGGGAATCAGCCCCAGCATTTT. Encoded protein: CASSLFVGNQPQHF. Looking up the rest from reference TRBV7-8 and TRBJ1-5 gives the full variable domain: GAGVSQSPRYKVAKRGQDVALRCDPISGHVSLFWYQQALGQGPEFLTYFQNEAQLDKSGLPSDRFFAERPEGSVSTLKIQRTQQEDSAVYLCASSLFVGNQPQHFGDGTRLSIL.

The chain links TRBV19 to TRBJ1-1; TRBD1 aligns across 7 bases. The germline gives CDR1 LNHDA, CDR2 SQIVND (reference sequence). Trimming at V came to 5 bases and at J to 1 base, leaving 1 base not matched to a gene. The CDR3 contains 13 residues. As DNA, the CDR3 is TGTGCCAGTAGTTGGGACAGGAACACTGAAGCTTTCTTT. Amino acids: CASSWDRNTEAFF.

This clone was detected once. This chain joins TRBV7-9 and TRBJ2-3; D is possibly TRBD1 (6 bases). The CDR3 contains 15 residues. V dropped 5 bases and J dropped 1 base, with 13 bases sitting between them. Germline V gene sequence: CDR1 SEHNR, CDR2 FQNEAQ (reference sequence). DNA for the CDR3: TGTGCCAGCAGCCGCGACAGGTCGCGCACAGATACGCAGTATTTT. This codes for CASSRDRSRTDTQYF.

The chain has TRBV6-6 and TRBJ2-7, with 8 bases matching TRBD1. The CDR3 length is 12 residues. CDR1 and CDR2 from the germline V gene are MNHNY and SVGAGI (reference sequence). The V segment lost 7 bases and the J segment 2 bases; nucleotides outside the gene matches: 1. This CDR3 reads CASKGQAYEQYF. The CDR3 DNA reads TGTGCCAGCAAGGGACAGGCCTACGAGCAGTACTTC.

The chain joins TRBV19 to TRBJ2-7; TRBD1 or TRBD2 may be the D gene (5 bases each). From germline, CDR1 is LNHDA and CDR2 SQIVND (reference sequence). The length of the CDR3 is 14 residues. V was trimmed by 5 bases and J by 1 base, leaving 12 bases between them. Here the CDR3 reads CASSSSGRSYEQYF. CDR3 coding DNA: TGTGCCAGTAGTTCTTCGGGGCGATCCTACGAGCAGTACTTC.